This T cell receptor beta chain was documented in a study of T cells after yellow fever vaccination (dated 2019 in TCRdb). For the wider study: Libraries from fractions with low cell numbers were prepared with the SMART-Seq v4 Ultra Low Input RNA kit. To track T-cell clones before and after primary and booster YFV17D yellow fever vaccination, bulk TCR alpha and beta repertoires were sequenced longitudinally. The cohort comprised two healthy male donors, one aged 18 to 29 and one aged 30 to 40 years. Blood was collected at multiple timepoints before and after primary and secondary immunization, and bulk PBMC replicates and cell subsets were isolated. Results the study describes overall, beyond this receptor: Because abundant contaminating clonotypes from the bulk population could be contained in FACS-sorted repertoires, computational filtering was required. Compared with the primary T-cell response, the secondary T-cell response was faster but weaker, reaching its peak on day 5 rather than on day 15. Most clones expanded after primary vaccination were re-detected after the booster (around 96% of CD4 and around 88% of CD8), suggesting broad memory maintenance. A small fraction of clonotypes appeared in both the CD4 and CD8 compartments, likely as a result of convergent recombination. Because only a couple of donors were included in the study, the extent to which the findings can be generalized is limited.

V is reduced by 6 bases and J by 0 bases, leaving a spacing of 9 bases between them. The germline V gene encodes CDR1 LGHNA and CDR2 YSLEER. The CDR3 runs 15 residues from the cysteine to the phenylalanine. The read is trimmed to its CDR3 DNA, 45 bases read in frame from base 1. The intended sense of this specimen's treatment or condition label: live attenuated yellow fever vaccine strain. A standard Ficoll-Paque protocol was used to isolate PBMCs from peripheral blood. Dynabeads CD4 and CD8 positive selection kits were used to isolate the CD4 and CD8 T-cell fractions. TriZol was used to extract RNA from bulk PBMCs, from CD4 and CD8 fractions, and from dextramer-positive and dextramer-negative fractions. Sequencing used an Illumina NovaSeq 6000. TCR cDNA was synthesized by 5'RACE template switching, through which a universal primer site and unique molecular identifiers were introduced. Priming of cDNA synthesis was performed from both the TCR alpha and TCR beta constant segments. Libraries were amplified in two PCR steps, with sample barcodes and sequencing adapters added in the second step. Sequencing of the libraries was done on either Illumina HiSeq 2500 (2x100 bp) or NovaSeq (2x150 bp). Per the authors' processing: MIGEC handled demultiplexing of reads and collapsing into UMI consensus sequences, while MiXCR performed V(D)J alignment. Vaccine-responding clonotypes were defined with edgeR using replicate PBMC samples, requiring FDR below 0.01 and a log2 fold change above 5 up to day 15. Each bulk clonotype received a CD4 or CD8 identity based on whether the sequenced CD4 or CD8 repertoire contained that clonotype at higher abundance. TCRdb cleaned the public reads at Q25 with fastp, built clones with MiXCR and kept in-frame beta chains. Each CDR3 protein appears once, grouped with its most common genes and DNA. The V and J calls shown here were made by TCRdb, not taken from the authors' results. This sample gives some 240,000 distinct CDR3 sequences in total; roughly 5% of them show up just once. The ten largest clones add up to 2.5% to 4% of the sample.

This clonotype turned up a few times. Its antigen is unknown. Base qualities are not at hand, and no much larger clone is one base apart. The material was CD4+ T cells sorted from PBMCs, obtained on the day of the yellow fever booster vaccination. The source of this sequence is a man younger than 35 who received the YFV17D yellow fever vaccine. Here the chain combines TRBV4-3 and TRBJ2-6; the D gene assignment is ambiguous. The nucleotide sequence is TGCGCCAGCAGAAGGGCCCCCTCTGGGGCCAACGTCCTGACTTTC. Translated, this is CASRRAPSGANVLTF.